The rows below give T cell receptor beta chains drawn from one sample of a study of blood T cell repertoires in COVID-19. Clones were read by immunoSEQ multiplex PCR, and TCRdb kept only the in-frame ones, dropping some. This sample yields fewer than 200,000 clones, of which about 85% are seen a single time; 1.2% belongs to the top ten. Sequencing was performed on peripheral blood. These receptor sequences come from a man between 60 and 70 years old who had recovered from COVID-19. Each CDR3 is given with its conserved first and last residue. Fields, in order: clone size, J gene, D gene, V gene, CDR3 length, CDR3 protein, CDR3 DNA. D genes are given only for firm matches. Expanded clones get a size class; other rows say once, few or many, or leave the size out.

- TRBJ1-1 TRBD1 TRBV6-1 16 CASSEWTGTLNTEAFF TGTGCCAGCAGTGAATGGACAGGGACGTTGAACACTGAAGCTTTCTTT
once TRBJ2-5 TRBD2 TRBV5-8 13 CASSLRGGETQYF TGTGCCAGCAGCTTAAGGGGAGGGGAGACCCAGTACTTC
- TRBJ1-2 TRBD1 TRBV6-6 13 CASRPGQNYGYTF TGTGCCAGCAGGCCGGGACAGAACTATGGCTACACCTTC
- TRBJ1-5 - TRBV24-1 16 CATSDHRASGNQPQHF TGTGCCACCAGTGATCACAGGGCCTCGGGCAATCAGCCCCAGCATTTT
- TRBJ1-5 TRBD1 TRBV3-1/TRBV3-2 19 CASSQEDGTGLRRNQPQHF TGTGCCAGCAGCCAAGAGGACGGGACAGGGCTCCGACGAAATCAGCCCCAGCATTTT
- TRBJ1-5 TRBD1 TRBV5-5 17 CASSNGTGSYSNQPQHF TGTGCCAGCAGCAACGGGACAGGGTCGTATAGCAATCAGCCCCAGCATTTT
once TRBJ2-7 - TRBV30 12 CAWSRGSYEQYF TGTGCCTGGAGTCGGGGTTCCTACGAGCAGTACTTC
- TRBJ1-1 TRBD1 TRBV7-8 13 CASRPTRQGMAFF TGTGCCAGCAGACCTACCCGACAGGGAATGGCTTTCTTT
- TRBJ1-1 - TRBV6-7 13 CATTSPVNTEAFF TGTGCCACCACCTCACCGGTGAACACTGAAGCTTTCTTT
- TRBJ1-2 TRBD1 TRBV2 13 CASRGQENYGYTF TGTGCCAGCAGGGGACAGGAGAACTATGGCTACACCTTC
- TRBJ2-7 - TRBV6-5 12 CASSYSGDEQYF TGTGCCAGCAGTTACTCAGGGGACGAGCAGTACTTC
- TRBJ2-5 - TRBV7-2 14 CASRSGSPKETQYF TGTGCCAGCAGATCGGGTTCCCCAAAAGAGACCCAGTACTTC
once TRBJ1-2 - TRBV7-2 15 CASSSYIPSDYGYTF TGTGCCAGCAGCTCGTACATACCCTCAGACTATGGCTACACCTTC
- TRBJ2-1 TRBD2 TRBV5-4 15 CASSLTSGGYNEQFF TGTGCCAGCAGCTTGACCAGCGGGGGATACAATGAGCAGTTCTTC
- TRBJ2-7 TRBD1 TRBV9 16 CASSVGVQGATGEQYF TGTGCCAGCAGCGTAGGGGTACAGGGGGCGACGGGAGAGCAGTACTTC
- TRBJ2-1 TRBD2 TRBV6-5 15 CASSHKAGSNNEQFF TGTGCCAGCAGTCATAAAGCGGGGTCCAACAATGAGCAGTTCTTC
- TRBJ2-1 TRBD2 TRBV5-4 16 CASSPGLSGGKNEQFF TGTGCCAGCAGCCCCGGACTATCGGGGGGAAAGAATGAGCAGTTCTTC
- TRBJ1-4 TRBD1 TRBV19 14 CASSSTRGPEKLFF TGTGCCAGTAGTTCTACCAGGGGGCCTGAAAAACTGTTTTTT
once TRBJ1-5 - TRBV5-8 15 CASSWGGSTNQPQHF TGTGCCAGCAGCTGGGGCGGGAGCACCAATCAGCCCCAGCATTTT
few TRBJ2-2 TRBD1 TRBV5-1 15 CASRFGQGNTGELFF TGCGCCAGCAGATTCGGACAGGGAAACACCGGGGAGCTGTTTTTT
- TRBJ1-2 TRBD1 TRBV11-3 13 CASSLGTGDGYTF TGTGCCAGCAGCTTAGGGACAGGGGATGGCTACACCTTC
- TRBJ2-7 - TRBV7-2 15 CASSERTLSSYEQYF TGTGCCAGCAGCGAACGGACACTTAGCTCCTACGAGCAGTACTTC